These T cell receptor beta chains were read from a single sample in a study of T cells in Graves' hyperthyroidism and ophthalmopathy. TCRdb re-derived calls from the multiplex PCR reads in MiXCR, one entry per CDR3 protein. The sample yields around 690,000 distinct CDR3 sequences, less than 25% seen once. The sample comprised blood. These TCRs come from a man aged 30-40 years with Graves' ophthalmopathy. Both conserved end residues are part of each CDR3. The order of the fields is J gene, clone size, D gene, CDR3 length, V gene, CDR3 protein, CDR3 DNA. The D gene is left open where the match is weak. Size tells how often a clone was seen (once, few, many) or the class of an expanded clone, and some rows leave it out.

j_gene: TRBJ2-3
abundance: -
d_gene: -
len: 12
v_gene: TRBV5-4
CDR3aa: CATRGGTDTQYF
CDR3nt: TGTGCCACTAGAGGGGGCACAGATACGCAGTATTTT

j_gene: TRBJ2-2
abundance: few
d_gene: -
len: 15
v_gene: TRBV7-2
CDR3aa: CARGVWGATPGELFF
CDR3nt: TGTGCCAGGGGGGTGTGGGGGGCCACACCCGGGGAGCTGTTTTTT

j_gene: TRBJ2-3
abundance: few
d_gene: -
len: 12
v_gene: TRBV12-3/TRBV12-4
CDR3aa: CASSPEPDTQYF
CDR3nt: TGTGCCAGCAGCCCCGAGCCAGATACGCAGTATTTT

j_gene: TRBJ2-5
abundance: many
d_gene: TRBD2
len: 17
v_gene: TRBV2
CDR3aa: CASSRWVAGVSEETQYF
CDR3nt: TGTGCCAGCAGTCGTTGGGTAGCGGGAGTATCTGAAGAGACCCAGTACTTC

j_gene: TRBJ1-1
abundance: -
d_gene: TRBD1
len: 14
v_gene: TRBV28
CDR3aa: CANSHTTGTGGAFF
CDR3nt: TGTGCCAACAGTCACACCACCGGGACAGGGGGAGCTTTCTTT

j_gene: TRBJ2-7
abundance: -
d_gene: TRBD1
len: 15
v_gene: TRBV10-3
CDR3aa: CAISGDRVSSYEQYF
CDR3nt: TGTGCCATCAGCGGGGACAGGGTGAGCTCCTACGAGCAGTACTTC

j_gene: TRBJ1-2
abundance: few
d_gene: -
len: 13
v_gene: TRBV6-1
CDR3aa: CASSDSRDYGYTF
CDR3nt: TGTGCCAGCAGTGATAGTAGAGACTATGGCTACACCTTC

j_gene: TRBJ1-1
abundance: -
d_gene: -
len: 14
v_gene: TRBV20-1
CDR3aa: CSARGLMLNTEAFF
CDR3nt: TGCAGTGCGCGAGGTCTGATGCTGAACACTGAAGCTTTCTTT

j_gene: TRBJ2-3
abundance: -
d_gene: -
len: 15
v_gene: TRBV30
CDR3aa: CAWSVTAERTDTQYF
CDR3nt: TGTGCCTGGAGTGTAACAGCAGAACGCACAGATACGCAGTATTTT

j_gene: TRBJ1-4
abundance: few
d_gene: -
len: 15
v_gene: TRBV2
CDR3aa: CASSETRGGGEKLFF
CDR3nt: TGTGCCAGCAGTGAAACGAGAGGAGGGGGAGAAAAACTGTTTTTT

j_gene: TRBJ1-5
abundance: -
d_gene: -
len: 15
v_gene: TRBV11-2
CDR3aa: CASSFTGNSNQPQHF
CDR3nt: TGTGCCAGCAGCTTTACAGGAAATAGCAATCAGCCCCAGCATTTT

j_gene: TRBJ2-2
abundance: -
d_gene: -
len: 17
v_gene: TRBV3-1
CDR3aa: CASSQPSGQTNTGELFF
CDR3nt: TGTGCCAGCAGCCAACCAAGCGGACAGACGAACACCGGGGAGCTGTTTTTT

j_gene: TRBJ2-7
abundance: -
d_gene: -
len: 15
v_gene: TRBV2
CDR3aa: CASSGQGFGPYEQYF
CDR3nt: TGTGCCAGCAGTGGTCAGGGGTTCGGCCCCTACGAGCAGTACTTC

j_gene: TRBJ2-7
abundance: -
d_gene: -
len: 11
v_gene: TRBV20-1
CDR3aa: CSASRTYEQYF
CDR3nt: TGCAGTGCTAGTCGTACCTACGAGCAGTACTTC

j_gene: TRBJ2-4
abundance: -
d_gene: -
len: 14
v_gene: TRBV5-6
CDR3aa: CASSPVMSRLIQYF
CDR3nt: TGTGCCAGCAGCCCAGTGATGTCGCGATTGATTCAGTACTTC

j_gene: TRBJ1-1
abundance: many
d_gene: -
len: 13
v_gene: TRBV13
CDR3aa: CASSFLQEGKAFF
CDR3nt: TGTGCCAGCAGCTTCTTGCAGGAGGGGAAAGCTTTCTTT

j_gene: TRBJ2-7
abundance: -
d_gene: -
len: 14
v_gene: TRBV10-2
CDR3aa: CASSENGGAYEQYF
CDR3nt: TGCGCCAGCAGTGAGAATGGAGGGGCCTACGAGCAGTACTTC

j_gene: TRBJ1-1
abundance: -
d_gene: TRBD1
len: 18
v_gene: TRBV5-1
CDR3aa: CASSSGTGQGRWVTEAFF
CDR3nt: TGCGCCAGCAGCTCGGGGACGGGACAGGGTAGGTGGGTCACTGAAGCTTTCTTT

j_gene: TRBJ1-2
abundance: few
d_gene: -
len: 13
v_gene: TRBV20-1
CDR3aa: CSARDPKRYGYTF
CDR3nt: TGCAGTGCTAGAGATCCAAAGCGCTATGGCTACACCTTC

j_gene: TRBJ1-6
abundance: -
d_gene: -
len: 15
v_gene: TRBV6-1
CDR3aa: CASRAPGLHNSPLHF
CDR3nt: TGTGCCAGCAGGGCTCCGGGACTCCATAATTCACCCCTCCACTTT

j_gene: TRBJ1-6
abundance: -
d_gene: TRBD1
len: 16
v_gene: TRBV5-1
CDR3aa: CASSYTGVTYNSPLHF
CDR3nt: TGCGCCAGCAGTTACACAGGGGTTACTTATAATTCACCCCTCCACTTT

j_gene: TRBJ2-1
abundance: many
d_gene: -
len: 16
v_gene: TRBV5-1
CDR3aa: CASSLGGDRSYNEQFF
CDR3nt: TGCGCCAGCAGCTTGGGGGGAGACAGGTCCTACAATGAGCAGTTCTTC

j_gene: TRBJ2-1
abundance: -
d_gene: -
len: 14
v_gene: TRBV28
CDR3aa: CASSSGTASNEQFF
CDR3nt: TGTGCCAGCAGTTCCGGGACCGCTAGCAATGAGCAGTTCTTC

j_gene: TRBJ2-7
abundance: once
d_gene: TRBD2
len: 15
v_gene: TRBV27
CDR3aa: CASKIWNAGEDEQYF
CDR3nt: TGTGCCAGCAAAATATGGAATGCGGGAGAAGACGAGCAGTACTTC

j_gene: TRBJ2-3
abundance: -
d_gene: -
len: 17
v_gene: TRBV19
CDR3aa: CASSYSAGTSRTDTQYF
CDR3nt: TGTGCCAGTAGTTACAGCGCCGGGACATCTCGCACAGATACGCAGTATTTT

j_gene: TRBJ2-5
abundance: few
d_gene: -
len: 15
v_gene: TRBV5-1
CDR3aa: CASSTSTALGETQYF
CDR3nt: TGCGCCAGCAGCACCTCGACAGCTCTAGGAGAGACCCAGTACTTC

j_gene: TRBJ2-3
abundance: -
d_gene: TRBD2
len: 14
v_gene: TRBV24-1
CDR3aa: CATGRLAGVDTQYF
CDR3nt: TGTGCCACCGGTAGACTAGCGGGAGTGGATACGCAGTATTTT

j_gene: TRBJ1-5
abundance: many
d_gene: TRBD1
len: 18
v_gene: TRBV27
CDR3aa: CASSTGQGIGGFNQPQHF
CDR3nt: TGTGCCAGCAGTACGGGACAGGGGATTGGGGGATTTAATCAGCCCCAGCATTTT

j_gene: TRBJ2-2
abundance: -
d_gene: -
len: 14
v_gene: TRBV7-2
CDR3aa: CASSLSIDIGELFF
CDR3nt: TGTGCCAGCAGCTTATCAATAGATATCGGGGAGCTGTTTTTT

j_gene: TRBJ2-1
abundance: -
d_gene: -
len: 17
v_gene: TRBV15
CDR3aa: CATSSSVLARGRGEQFF
CDR3nt: TGTGCCACCAGCAGTTCCGTACTAGCGCGGGGGCGTGGTGAGCAGTTCTTC

j_gene: TRBJ2-7
abundance: -
d_gene: -
len: 15
v_gene: TRBV28
CDR3aa: CVSSFSVGASYEQYF
CDR3nt: TGTGTCAGCAGTTTCTCGGTAGGAGCCTCCTACGAGCAGTACTTC

j_gene: TRBJ1-1
abundance: -
d_gene: TRBD1
len: 14
v_gene: TRBV28
CDR3aa: CASRIQGARTEAFF
CDR3nt: TGTGCCAGCAGGATCCAGGGGGCGCGAACTGAAGCTTTCTTT

j_gene: TRBJ2-1
abundance: -
d_gene: TRBD2
len: 16
v_gene: TRBV7-6
CDR3aa: CASSLTTSAAYSEQFF
CDR3nt: TGTGCCAGCAGCTTAACAACTAGCGCCGCTTACAGTGAGCAGTTCTTC

j_gene: TRBJ2-1
abundance: -
d_gene: TRBD2
len: 15
v_gene: TRBV7-6
CDR3aa: CASSLTGGPLDEQFF
CDR3nt: TGTGCCAGCAGCTTAACGGGAGGGCCTTTAGATGAGCAGTTCTTC

j_gene: TRBJ2-1
abundance: few
d_gene: -
len: 14
v_gene: TRBV6-2/TRBV6-3
CDR3aa: CASSYTGRRNEQFF
CDR3nt: TGTGCCAGCAGTTACACGGGACGGAGAAATGAGCAGTTCTTC

j_gene: TRBJ2-4
abundance: few
d_gene: -
len: 12
v_gene: TRBV28
CDR3aa: CASSFAKNIQYF
CDR3nt: TGTGCCAGCAGTTTTGCCAAAAACATTCAGTACTTC

j_gene: TRBJ2-7
abundance: -
d_gene: -
len: 16
v_gene: TRBV18
CDR3aa: CASSPEQASGDYEQYF
CDR3nt: TGTGCCAGCTCACCAGAGCAGGCGTCGGGGGACTACGAGCAGTACTTC

j_gene: TRBJ2-7
abundance: few
d_gene: -
len: 16
v_gene: TRBV20-1
CDR3aa: CSARDRKTRSNYEQYF
CDR3nt: TGCAGTGCTAGAGATCGGAAGACAAGATCGAATTACGAGCAGTACTTC

j_gene: TRBJ2-7
abundance: -
d_gene: -
len: 13
v_gene: TRBV19
CDR3aa: CASSKWGTYEQYF
CDR3nt: TGTGCCAGTAGTAAATGGGGGACCTACGAGCAGTACTTC

j_gene: TRBJ2-5
abundance: -
d_gene: TRBD2
len: 18
v_gene: TRBV27
CDR3aa: CASSLFPPTSGMEETQYF
CDR3nt: TGTGCCAGCAGTTTATTTCCCCCGACTAGCGGGATGGAGGAGACCCAGTACTTC

j_gene: TRBJ2-7
abundance: few
d_gene: TRBD1
len: 15
v_gene: TRBV19
CDR3aa: CASSMPGQGAYEQYF
CDR3nt: TGTGCCAGTAGTATGCCGGGACAGGGGGCCTACGAGCAGTACTTC

j_gene: TRBJ2-5
abundance: few
d_gene: TRBD2
len: 15
v_gene: TRBV6-5
CDR3aa: CASSYTGTSGESQYF
CDR3nt: TGTGCCAGCAGTTACACCGGGACTAGCGGAGAGTCCCAGTACTTC

j_gene: TRBJ2-1
abundance: -
d_gene: -
len: 14
v_gene: TRBV19
CDR3aa: CASGQGLTYNEQFF
CDR3nt: TGTGCCAGTGGGCAGGGGTTAACCTACAATGAGCAGTTCTTC

j_gene: TRBJ1-1
abundance: many
d_gene: TRBD1
len: 14
v_gene: TRBV20-1
CDR3aa: CSANPGQLNTEAFF
CDR3nt: TGCAGTGCTAATCCGGGACAGCTTAACACTGAAGCTTTCTTT

j_gene: TRBJ1-5
abundance: -
d_gene: TRBD1
len: 13
v_gene: TRBV20-1
CDR3aa: CSARMAGGQPQHF
CDR3nt: TGCAGTGCTAGGATGGCAGGGGGTCAGCCCCAGCATTTT

j_gene: TRBJ2-1
abundance: -
d_gene: -
len: 13
v_gene: TRBV5-4
CDR3aa: CASEKNPYNEQFF
CDR3nt: TGTGCCAGCGAGAAAAACCCTTACAATGAGCAGTTCTTC

j_gene: TRBJ1-6
abundance: -
d_gene: -
len: 15
v_gene: TRBV7-2
CDR3aa: CASSLPGGRDSPLHF
CDR3nt: TGTGCCAGCAGCTTACCTGGGGGCCGGGATTCACCCCTCCACTTT

j_gene: TRBJ1-2
abundance: few
d_gene: -
len: 13
v_gene: TRBV11-1
CDR3aa: CASSLGQVDGYTF
CDR3nt: TGTGCCAGCAGCTTAGGACAGGTGGATGGCTACACCTTC

j_gene: TRBJ2-3
abundance: -
d_gene: -
len: 13
v_gene: TRBV24-1
CDR3aa: CATSLPPSDTQYF
CDR3nt: TGTGCCACCAGTCTACCGCCAAGCGATACGCAGTATTTT

j_gene: TRBJ1-2
abundance: few
d_gene: TRBD1
len: 15
v_gene: TRBV18
CDR3aa: CASSPGRGQGDGYTF
CDR3nt: TGTGCCAGCTCACCGGGGCGGGGACAGGGTGACGGCTACACCTTC

j_gene: TRBJ2-5
abundance: -
d_gene: -
len: 8
v_gene: TRBV2
CDR3aa: CASKTQYF
CDR3nt: TGTGCCAGCAAGACCCAGTACTTC

j_gene: TRBJ2-1
abundance: few
d_gene: -
len: 14
v_gene: TRBV20-1
CDR3aa: CSASGAGNYNEQFF
CDR3nt: TGCAGTGCTAGTGGCGCAGGGAACTACAATGAGCAGTTCTTC

j_gene: TRBJ2-1
abundance: few
d_gene: TRBD2
len: 15
v_gene: TRBV5-1
CDR3aa: CASSPGTSDYNEQFF
CDR3nt: TGCGCCAGCAGCCCGGGGACTAGCGATTACAATGAGCAGTTCTTC